Detailed here is one T cell receptor (beta chain). The data were taken from a study of T-cell memory formation after mild COVID-19. TCRdb ran MiXCR on the 5' RACE reads and lists one entry per CDR3 protein. Of 65,000 to 90,000 distinct CDR3 sequences in the sample, around 13% are singletons; the top ten hold 41%. Germline trimming cut 8 bases from V and 4 bases from J; bases unmatched to any gene: 19. The V gene's germline CDR1 is MNHEY and CDR2 SMNVEV (reference sequence). The CDR3 covers 17 residues. The J gene is TRBJ1-1, the V gene TRBV27; 7 bases are a match to TRBD1. This TCR came from a man younger than 30 who had mild COVID-19 (a few samples of this study predate the infection). Cell type and time point are not known. The sequencing sample was made of PBMCs or a T cell subset sorted from them (not recorded which). The chain's CDR3 is CASFTAGGFGGATEAFF. CDR3 nucleotide sequence: TGTGCCAGCTTCACAGCAGGGGGTTTCGGGGGCGCCACTGAAGCTTTCTTT.